This record concerns one T cell receptor beta chain sequence. This clone was picked up a small number of times. The specificity of this receptor is unknown. No much larger clonotype is one base removed from it; base qualities were not supplied. Collaborating institutions collected whole blood in K2EDTA tubes following their own protocols. For TCRbeta analysis, collaborator samples were shipped as frozen whole blood, as isolated PBMCs, or as DNA extracted from either sample type. The sample comes from a study of blood T cell repertoires in COVID-19 (TCRdb year 2020). About the investigation overall: Collaborator samples came from the United States, Italy and Spain and covered acute and convalescent phases of COVID-19. The material from the prospective study consisted of cDNA or gDNA derived from T cells, B-cell-depleted T cells, or PBMCs. Deeply sampled blood TCRbeta repertoires from subjects exposed to, actively infected with, or recovered from COVID-19 were included in the dataset. The repertoires were made available in a free public database intended to serve as a resource for research on the immune response to SARS-CoV-2. Samples were obtained from the ongoing ImmuneRACE study (first 160 participants) and from over 1,000 subjects provided by 6 global collaborators. Nearly every sample came with metadata listing a de-identified subject ID, COVID-19 status, age in years and sex. HLA class I and class II types, where available, came from metadata supplied by the sample provider rather than from assay-based typing.

Based on the germline V gene (reference sequence), the CDR1 and CDR2 sequences are LNHDA and SQIVND. The CDR3 contains 15 residues, cysteine and phenylalanine counted. Of all the DNA, just the CDR3 is kept, 45 bases in frame from base 1. V loses 7 bases, J loses 3 bases, and the germline ends lie 18 bases apart. TCRbeta CDR3 regions were amplified from genomic DNA using the immunoSEQ Assay, a bias-controlled multiplex PCR. Concerning the study's data processing: The number of nucleated cells in each sample was estimated by amplification of reference gene primers within the assay. To quantify the absolute abundance of each unique TCRbeta CDR3 rearrangement, sequence reads were collapsed and filtered. For each sample, productive Simpson clonality was calculated as the square root of Simpson's diversity index over productive rearrangements. Drawn from immuneACCESS, this table holds only the in-frame rearrangements with V and J called that TCRdb kept. Clones are partly lost; checked studies trace under half to an unresolved V gene and leave the rest unexplained. Clone size and V and J calls were adopted from that table, with D and trimming inferred from the DNA. Counted in this sample were about 80,000 clones; around 91% of them appeared once. Approximately 12% of the sample is held by the ten biggest clonotypes.

General study outcomes and caveats: The quantity of clinical and demographic metadata differed by source and by participant and was supplied without curation.

This TCR derives from a man between 65 and 79 years old with active or convalescent COVID-19. The chain is made from TRBV19 and TRBJ1-1; TRBD1 is a weak D gene call, 5 bases matching. Specimen: peripheral blood. The encoded CDR3 is CASNRRGAVDTEAFF. The nucleotide sequence reads TGTGCCAGTAATAGGCGGGGCGCGGTGGACACTGAAGCTTTCTTT.